What follows describes a single T cell receptor (beta chain). Germline V lookup: CDR1 LNHDA, CDR2 SQIVND (reference sequence). With 6 bases clipped from V and 5 bases from J, the junction kept 2 bases outside the gene matches. This CDR3 is built from 13 residues. Sequencing was performed with immunoSEQ multiplex PCR; in TCRdb, only in-frame clones are kept and a portion is missing. Among about 35,000 clones, 82% were seen once, and the ten largest hold roughly 7.1%. The source of the sample is a study of PD-L1 blockade in urothelial cancer. Study-wide context: Each blood sample yielded a median of roughly 150,000 T cells.

Described time point: pretreatment peripheral blood. The sequence was collected from a man aged 60 to 69 with urothelial cancer. The material was PBMCs, obtained around atezolizumab (anti-PD-L1) treatment. The chain carries TRBV19 and TRBJ2-2; 8 positions match TRBD1. This CDR3 is CASSDRGTGELFF. As DNA, the CDR3 is TGTGCCAGTAGCGACAGGGGAACCGGGGAGCTGTTTTTT.